The sample holds a few counts of the clone carrying this T cell receptor (beta chain). The CDR3 covers 15 residues. Germline V gene sequence: CDR1 ENHRY, CDR2 SYGVKD. With V trimmed by 10 bases and J by 3 bases, 11 bases remained unmatched. This specimen comes from a study of T cells in Graves' hyperthyroidism and ophthalmopathy. Researchers took RNA transcripts and amplified the TCR beta CDR3 regions from them. First-round RT-PCR targeting the TCR CDR3 was performed with the HTBI primer set. TCRdb re-derived calls from the multiplex PCR reads in MiXCR, one entry per CDR3 protein. The profile shows 500,000 to 600,000 distinct CDR3 sequences, just under 20% of them singletons.

The receptor comes from a man aged 35 to 55 with Graves' ophthalmopathy. This chain joins TRBV10-3 and TRBJ2-2, with 7 bases fitting TRBD1. Sequenced sample: blood. CDR3 sequence (DNA): TGTGCCACCGCGGCTCAGGGGGTGGACACCGGGGAGCTGTTTTTT. Amino acid sequence: CATAAQGVDTGELFF.